These T cell receptor beta chains were read from a single sample in a study of T cell responses to AZD1222 COVID-19 vaccine. The protocol was immunoSEQ multiplex PCR, while the TCRdb copy is restricted to in-frame clones and leaves out a portion. This repertoire shows about 120,000 clones, 80% to 90% found once; its top ten account for roughly 9%. The source was peripheral blood, collected on day 0 of AZD1222 vaccination. These receptors were obtained from an adult in good health. The CDR3 runs from the conserved cysteine through the conserved F or W. The D gene is left open where the match is weak. The size field is filled for only some rows; it gives once, few, many or a size class.

d_call: NA
j_call: TRBJ1-5
clone_size: NA
v_call: TRBV27
cdr3_nt: TGTGCCAGCAGTTTACGGGGGATAGGCAATCAGCCCCAGCATTTT
cdr3_aa: CASSLRGIGNQPQHF

d_call: NA
j_call: TRBJ1-4
clone_size: NA
v_call: TRBV7-8
cdr3_nt: TGTGCCAGCAGCCCTCGGACTGCAACTAATGAAAAACTGTTTTTT
cdr3_aa: CASSPRTATNEKLFF

d_call: TRBD2
j_call: TRBJ2-3
clone_size: NA
v_call: TRBV6-4
cdr3_nt: TGTGCCAGCAGTGACGGCCGGGGGGGTCCCACAGATACGCAGTATTTT
cdr3_aa: CASSDGRGGPTDTQYF

d_call: NA
j_call: TRBJ1-1
clone_size: few
v_call: TRBV5-1
cdr3_nt: TGCGCCAGTTCACTGCAGGGGTCCTTGAACACTGAAGCTTTCTTT
cdr3_aa: CASSLQGSLNTEAFF

d_call: NA
j_call: TRBJ2-3
clone_size: once
v_call: TRBV7-8
cdr3_nt: TGTGCCAGCAGCTCCAGGGTTGGCACAGATACGCAGTATTTT
cdr3_aa: CASSSRVGTDTQYF

d_call: TRBD1
j_call: TRBJ1-1
clone_size: NA
v_call: TRBV5-1
cdr3_nt: TGCGCCAGCAGCTTGGTCACCGGGACAGGGGCTTTGAAGGGAGCTTTCTTT
cdr3_aa: CASSLVTGTGALKGAFF

d_call: NA
j_call: TRBJ2-6
clone_size: NA
v_call: TRBV7-8
cdr3_nt: TGTGCCAGCAGCTTAGCGCAGGGGGGGCCCGGGGCCAACGTCCTGACTTTC
cdr3_aa: CASSLAQGGPGANVLTF

d_call: NA
j_call: TRBJ1-1
clone_size: NA
v_call: TRBV25-1
cdr3_nt: TGTGCCAGCAGACAGAACACTGAAGCTTTCTTT
cdr3_aa: CASRQNTEAFF

d_call: TRBD2
j_call: TRBJ2-3
clone_size: NA
v_call: TRBV5-6
cdr3_nt: TGTGCCAGCAGCTTTAAGCCGGGACTAGGGGTGGCTGATACGCAGTATTTT
cdr3_aa: CASSFKPGLGVADTQYF

d_call: NA
j_call: TRBJ2-3
clone_size: once
v_call: TRBV24-1
cdr3_nt: TGTGCCACCATGAGGTCGGGGACAGATACGCAGTATTTT
cdr3_aa: CATMRSGTDTQYF

d_call: TRBD2
j_call: TRBJ2-1
clone_size: once
v_call: TRBV11-3
cdr3_nt: TGTGCCAGCAGCCTAGCGGTGCTATCGAGCTCCTACAATGAGCAGTTCTTC
cdr3_aa: CASSLAVLSSSYNEQFF

d_call: NA
j_call: TRBJ1-5
clone_size: NA
v_call: TRBV6-5
cdr3_nt: TGTGCCAGCAGTTACTCGATGGCCCTCAATCAGCCCCAGCATTTT
cdr3_aa: CASSYSMALNQPQHF

d_call: NA
j_call: TRBJ1-1
clone_size: NA
v_call: TRBV4-1
cdr3_nt: TGCGCCAGCAGCCAAGGGCAGGCAGTGAACACTGAAGCTTTCTTT
cdr3_aa: CASSQGQAVNTEAFF

d_call: NA
j_call: TRBJ2-7
clone_size: NA
v_call: TRBV18
cdr3_nt: TGTGCCAGCTCACCATCAAGTGCCGAGCAGTACTTC
cdr3_aa: CASSPSSAEQYF

d_call: NA
j_call: TRBJ2-1
clone_size: NA
v_call: TRBV3-1/TRBV3-2
cdr3_nt: TGTGCCAGCAGCCAAGGGGGCGCTAGGAATGAGCAGTTCTTC
cdr3_aa: CASSQGGARNEQFF

d_call: TRBD1
j_call: TRBJ1-5
clone_size: NA
v_call: TRBV6-5
cdr3_nt: TGTGCCAGCACCGGAGGACAGGGCGTTCAGCCCCAGCATTTT
cdr3_aa: CASTGGQGVQPQHF

d_call: TRBD2
j_call: TRBJ2-7
clone_size: NA
v_call: TRBV5-1
cdr3_nt: TGCGCCAGCAGCTTGTCCGGGGGGACCTACGAGCAGTACTTC
cdr3_aa: CASSLSGGTYEQYF

d_call: TRBD1
j_call: TRBJ1-5
clone_size: NA
v_call: TRBV2
cdr3_nt: TGTGCCAGCAGTAGACAGGGCAGTCAGCCCCAGCATTTT
cdr3_aa: CASSRQGSQPQHF

d_call: NA
j_call: TRBJ2-7
clone_size: NA
v_call: TRBV27
cdr3_nt: TGTGCCAGCAGTCCCCGCCCCTCCTACGAGCAGTACTTC
cdr3_aa: CASSPRPSYEQYF

d_call: TRBD1
j_call: TRBJ1-2
clone_size: once
v_call: TRBV12-3/TRBV12-4
cdr3_nt: TGTGCCAGCAGTTTAGCGGACAGGGCTGGCTACACCTTC
cdr3_aa: CASSLADRAGYTF

d_call: NA
j_call: TRBJ1-2
clone_size: NA
v_call: TRBV18
cdr3_nt: TGTGCCAGCTCACCACCCTCACAGATAGGCTATGGCTACACCTTC
cdr3_aa: CASSPPSQIGYGYTF

d_call: NA
j_call: TRBJ1-6
clone_size: NA
v_call: TRBV30
cdr3_nt: TGTGCCTGGAGTTCCACGGGACTAATCGGGTCACCCCTCCACTTT
cdr3_aa: CAWSSTGLIGSPLHF

d_call: NA
j_call: TRBJ1-2
clone_size: NA
v_call: TRBV4-2
cdr3_nt: TGTGCCAGCAGCCCCCGGGAGAAAGCCCCTAACTATGGCTACACCTTC
cdr3_aa: CASSPREKAPNYGYTF

d_call: NA
j_call: TRBJ1-3
clone_size: NA
v_call: TRBV6-1
cdr3_nt: TGTGCCAGCAGTGATGGACCTTCTTCTGGAAACACCATATATTTT
cdr3_aa: CASSDGPSSGNTIYF

d_call: TRBD2
j_call: TRBJ2-1
clone_size: NA
v_call: TRBV11-1
cdr3_nt: TGTGCCAGCAGCTTAGAGGCTAGCGGGAGCTACAATGAGCAGTTCTTC
cdr3_aa: CASSLEASGSYNEQFF

d_call: NA
j_call: TRBJ2-5
clone_size: few
v_call: TRBV20-1
cdr3_nt: TGCAGTGCTAGTAAGGGGTACCAAGAGACCCAGTACTTC
cdr3_aa: CSASKGYQETQYF

d_call: NA
j_call: TRBJ2-3
clone_size: NA
v_call: TRBV18
cdr3_nt: TGTGCCAGCTCACCAATTACCGGGCTCACAGATACGCAGTATTTT
cdr3_aa: CASSPITGLTDTQYF

d_call: TRBD1
j_call: TRBJ1-1
clone_size: NA
v_call: TRBV7-2
cdr3_nt: TGTGCCAGCAGCTTAGAGGGGGCCCAAAACACTGAAGCTTTCTTT
cdr3_aa: CASSLEGAQNTEAFF

d_call: NA
j_call: TRBJ2-1
clone_size: NA
v_call: TRBV6-5
cdr3_nt: TGTGCCAGCAGTCCCCAACGGGGGAATGAGCAGTTCTTC
cdr3_aa: CASSPQRGNEQFF